This entry lists 19 T cell receptor beta chains sequenced from one sample in a study of blood T cell repertoires in COVID-19. This table comes from immunoSEQ multiplex PCR, and its TCRdb copy is limited to in-frame clones, with some not included. This table holds 200,000 to 250,000 clones, 80% to 90% found once. The material sequenced was PBMCs or T cells enriched from blood (not recorded which). The receptors come from a woman aged 25 to 39 who had been exposed to COVID-19.

This sequence joins TRBV5-1 and TRBJ1-6, with D perhaps TRBD1 (5 bases). Germline lookup yields CDR1 SGHRS and CDR2 YFSETQ. The CDR3 consists of 15 residues. With 2 bases removed from V and 0 bases from J, the gap between germline ends came to 6 bases. The CDR3 reads CASSFDSSYNSPLHF. CDR3 coding DNA: TGCGCCAGCAGCTTTGACAGCTCCTATAATTCACCCCTCCACTTT.

The chain has TRBV19 and TRBJ1-5, with 7 positions matching TRBD1. J gave up 4 bases and V 6 bases, and 3 bases lay outside the gene matches. CDR3 length equals 13 residues. Germline V lookup: CDR1 LNHDA, CDR2 SQIVND (reference sequence). The CDR3 sequence is CASSKQGNQPQHF. The CDR3 nucleotides are TGTGCCAGTAGCAAACAGGGGAATCAGCCCCAGCATTTT.

Here the CDR3 DNA reads TGTGCCAGCAGCGTAGGCGGACAGGGAACTGGAAACACCATATATTTT. Amino acids: CASSVGGQGTGNTIYF. The V and J genes are TRBV9 and TRBJ1-3; 8 nucleotides agree with TRBD1. V was clipped by 0 bases and J by 2 bases; unmatched bases: 4. Germline V gene sequence: CDR1 SGDLS, CDR2 YYNGEE. This CDR3 spans 16 amino acids.

J is TRBJ2-6 and V is TRBV5-6; D is perhaps TRBD1 (6 bases). The CDR3 runs 15 residues. The germline V gene encodes CDR1 SGHDT and CDR2 YYEEEE. V was clipped by 4 bases and J by 6 bases, with 14 bases between them. The CDR3 DNA sequence: TGTGCCAGCAGCATGACAGGCTCTCTGGCCAACGTCCTGACTTTC. As protein: CASSMTGSLANVLTF.

V and J are TRBV24-1 and TRBJ1-5, with 7 bases lining up with TRBD1. The germline gives CDR1 KGHDR, CDR2 SFDVKD. Trimming cost V 8 bases and J 2 bases; bases outside gene matches: 26. The CDR3 covers 21 residues. The CDR3 nucleotides are TGTGCCACCACGCTGATTAAAAGCCCCGGGACAGTGCCAGGAGGCAATCAGCCCCAGCATTTT. It encodes CATTLIKSPGTVPGGNQPQHF.

This chain links TRBV5-5 with TRBJ1-1; TRBD1 is a possible D gene (5 bases). Germline V gene lookup returns CDR1 SGHKS and CDR2 YYEKEE (reference sequence). Trimming took 0 bases from V and 2 from J, leaving 17 bases between them. This CDR3 is built from 17 residues. The CDR3 loop is CASSLVGPGGHNTEAFF. The CDR3 DNA reads TGTGCCAGCAGCTTGGTGGGGCCGGGTGGGCACAACACTGAAGCTTTCTTT. The full variable domain, in which reference TRBV5-5 and TRBJ1-1 provide the parts outside the CDR3, is DAGVTQSPTHLIKTRGQQVTLRCSPISGHKSVSWYQQVLGQGPQFIFQYYEKEERGRGNFPDRFSARQFPNYSSELNVNALLLGDSALYLCASSLVGPGGHNTEAFFGQGTRLTVV.

V is TRBV15 and J is TRBJ1-2; D perhaps matches TRBD1 (5 bases). V lost 3 bases, J lost 6 bases, and 17 bases lay in between. The V gene's germline CDR1 is LNHNV and CDR2 YYDKDF (reference sequence). The CDR3 loop spans 15 amino acids. This CDR3 is CATSRMPGTQDGYTF. CDR3 in DNA: TGTGCCACCAGCAGGATGCCCGGGACTCAGGATGGCTACACCTTC.

V gene TRBV28 combines with J gene TRBJ1-4; 7 bases match TRBD1. The germline V gene has CDR1 MDHEN and CDR2 SYDVKM. Germline trimming cut 5 bases from V and 8 bases from J; bases unmatched to any gene: 11. The CDR3 sequence is 15 residues long. The CDR3 sequence is CASSLSAGGTEKLFF. The CDR3, as DNA: TGTGCCAGCAGTCTCTCGGCAGGGGGGACCGAAAAACTGTTTTTT. Using reference TRBV28 and TRBJ1-4 for the parts outside the CDR3, the full variable domain is DVKVTQSSRYLVKRTGEKVFLECVQDMDHENMFWYRQDPGLGLRLIYFSYDVKMKEKGDIPEGYSVSREKKERFSLILESASTNQTSMYLCASSLSAGGTEKLFFGSGTQLSVL.

The CDR3 reads CASSLKIQGEQYF. The CDR3 coding sequence is TGTGCCAGCAGCCTAAAGATTCAGGGCGAGCAGTACTTC. The V gene is TRBV11-1, the J gene TRBJ2-7; TRBD1 is a possible D gene (5 bases). Germline CDR1 is SGHAT and CDR2 is FQDESV (reference sequence). Deletions cut 5 bases from V and 6 bases from J, with 14 bases between. The CDR3 covers 13 residues. Drawing the rest from reference TRBV11-1 and TRBJ2-7, the complete variable domain is EAEVAQSPRYKITEKSQAVAFWCDPISGHATLYWYRQILGQGPELLVQFQDESVVDDSQLPKDRFSAERLKGVDSTLKIQPAELGDSAMYLCASSLKIQGEQYFGPGTRLTVT.

The V and J genes are TRBV5-4 and TRBJ2-3; 8 bases match TRBD1. Trimming removed 5 bases from V and 4 bases from J; junction bases left unmatched: 6. CDR3 length: 14 amino acids. Germline V gene data show CDR1 as SGHNT and CDR2 as YYREEE (reference sequence). The DNA of the CDR3 is TGTGCCAGCAGATTACAGGGGGTGTCAGATACGCAGTATTTT. This encodes CASRLQGVSDTQYF.

This clone appeared once. The sample contains more than one DNA sequence encoding this CDR3. The chain recombines TRBV27 with TRBJ1-5, with D perhaps matching TRBD1 (5 bases). With 4 bases removed from V and 4 bases from J, the gap between germline ends came to 8 bases. Germline V gene lookup returns CDR1 MNHEY and CDR2 SMNVEV (reference sequence). The CDR3 is made up of 13 amino acids. The CDR3 region has the DNA TGTGCCAGCAGTTGGGGCAGGAATCAGCCCCAGCATTTT. It codes for CASSWGRNQPQHF.

The table lists this clone with a few counts. V is TRBV5-1 and J is TRBJ1-2, with TRBD1 as a possible D gene (5 bases). V lost 2 bases, J lost 8 bases, and 10 bases lay in between. CDR1 SGHRS and CDR2 YFSETQ come from the germline V gene. The CDR3 totals 12 residues. CDR3 amino acids: CASSLGVGGYTF. Here the CDR3 DNA reads TGCGCCAGCAGCTTAGGGGTAGGAGGCTACACCTTC.

The chain joins TRBV5-4 to TRBJ1-1; the D is unclear. V lost 4 bases to trimming and J lost 5 bases, with 15 bases between them. CDR1 and CDR2 (germline): SGHNT, YYREEE (reference sequence). The CDR3 is made up of 14 amino acids. The CDR3 DNA sequence: TGTGCCAGCAGCCCTGACGTGGAGTCGACTGAAGCTTTCTTT. It encodes CASSPDVESTEAFF.

This clone turned up a few times. The rearrangement links TRBV5-4 to TRBJ2-5, with 8 bases aligning to TRBD2. This CDR3 comprises 16 residues. CDR1 SGHNT and CDR2 YYREEE come from the germline V gene (reference sequence). Trimming cost V 0 bases and J 4 bases; bases outside gene matches: 8. CDR3 DNA: TGTGCCAGCAGCTTGGTGCCCGGGGGGGCCGGAGAGACCCAGTACTTC. This sequence encodes CASSLVPGGAGETQYF.

The rearrangement uses TRBV4-2 and TRBJ2-3; D might be TRBD2 (7 bases). V was cut by 1 base and J by 2 bases, with 13 bases left in between. The CDR3 is 16 amino acids. Per the germline V gene, CDR1 is LGHNA and CDR2 is YNFKEQ. CDR3 sequence: CASSQVRGGLTDTQYF. CDR3 nucleotide sequence: TGTGCCAGCAGCCAAGTAAGGGGGGGCCTCACAGATACGCAGTATTTT.

This rearrangement joins TRBV12-3 or TRBV12-4 to TRBJ1-1, with 8 positions matching TRBD1. The CDR3 spans 13 residues. Trimming at V came to 5 bases and at J to 7 bases, leaving 6 bases not matched to a gene. The CDR3 region has the DNA TGTGCCAGCAGTGCCCGGGACAGGCTTGAAGCTTTCTTT. This encodes CASSARDRLEAFF.

CDR3 bases: TGTGCCAGCAGCTTAGCGGGGACTAGCGGGGCCCCGGGTAAAAACATTCAGTACTTC. Residues: CASSLAGTSGAPGKNIQYF. The chain has TRBV7-8 and TRBJ2-4; 13 nucleotides match TRBD2. V lost 0 bases and J lost 4; bases outside the gene matches: 9. Looked up from germline, CDR1 is SGHVS and CDR2 is FQNEAQ. The CDR3 totals 19 residues.

This rearrangement joins TRBV7-9 to TRBJ1-2, with 8 bases matching TRBD1. Germline V gene sequence: CDR1 SEHNR, CDR2 FQNEAQ (reference sequence). V shed 8 bases and J 3 bases; nucleotides not matched to a gene: 8. This CDR3 is built from 14 residues. Written as DNA, the CDR3 is TGTGCCAGCCGCGGGCAGGGGGCATACTATGGCTACACCTTC. This gives the protein CASRGQGAYYGYTF.

This sequence joins TRBV19 and TRBJ2-2; 8 bases fit TRBD2. Germline V lookup: CDR1 LNHDA, CDR2 SQIVND (reference sequence). Unmatched junction bases numbered 8, after V lost 6 bases and J lost 5 bases. This CDR3 is built from 15 residues. The CDR3 here is CASSNSGVWTGELFF. The CDR3 DNA reads TGTGCCAGTAGCAATAGCGGGGTATGGACCGGGGAGCTGTTTTTT. Variable domain in full (rest from reference TRBV19 and TRBJ2-2): DGGITQSPKYLFRKEGQNVTLSCEQNLNHDAMYWYRQDPGQGLRLIYYSQIVNDFQKGDIAEGYSVSREKKESFPLTVTSAQKNPTAFYLCASSNSGVWTGELFFGEGSRLTVL.